These 29 T cell receptor beta chains were sequenced from one sample in a study of blood T cell repertoires in COVID-19. The table came from immunoSEQ multiplex PCR; TCRdb's copy has only in-frame clones and leaves some out. The profile shows about 210,000 clones, roughly 82% of them singletons. The sample was peripheral blood. These receptors were taken from a woman in her forties with acute or convalescent COVID-19.

The J gene is TRBJ2-1, the V gene TRBV5-4, with a possible D match to TRBD2 (6 bases). Trimming left V 7 bases short and J 0 bases short, with 14 bases between. Germline lookup yields CDR1 SGHNT and CDR2 YYREEE (reference sequence). The CDR3 is 15 residues long. CDR3 coding DNA: TGTGCCAGCGGGTCGGGCGGGGCCTCCTACAATGAGCAGTTCTTC. Encoded protein: CASGSGGASYNEQFF.

The CDR3 DNA is TGTGCCAGCAGACCCCTTAGAGGGCCCGGCGGCACCGGGGAGCTGTTTTTT. Translating it yields CASRPLRGPGGTGELFF. The chain combines TRBV28 with TRBJ2-2; D perhaps matches TRBD2 (5 bases). This CDR3 has 17 amino acids. V was clipped by 6 bases and J by 4 bases, with 21 bases between them. Germline CDR1 reads MDHEN; CDR2 reads SYDVKM.

This chain connects TRBV20-1 to TRBJ2-7, with TRBD2 as a possible D gene (5 bases). There are 15 residues in the CDR3. The V end lost 4 bases, the J end lost 3 bases, and 19 bases lay between the germline ends. Germline V lookup: CDR1 DFQATT, CDR2 SNEGSKA (reference sequence). CDR3 in DNA: TGCAGTGCTATTGAGGGAGTCGGATTTGACTACGAGCAGTACTTC. Translating gives CSAIEGVGFDYEQYF.

This clone turned up a few times. The chain employs TRBV20-1 and TRBJ2-7, with 11 bases lining up with TRBD1. With V trimmed by 3 bases and J by 4 bases, 5 bases remained unmatched. Germline CDR1 is DFQATT and CDR2 is SNEGSKA (reference sequence). This CDR3 has 14 residues. CDR3 DNA: TGCAGTGCTAGTGGACAGGGGGCGAAGTACGAGCAGTACTTC. Protein sequence: CSASGQGAKYEQYF.

This clone came up once. The chain uses TRBV10-2 and TRBJ1-1; 8 bases line up with TRBD1. This CDR3 has 15 residues. Germline assignment: CDR1 WSHSY and CDR2 SAAADI. The V gene end was trimmed by 6 bases and the J gene end by 0 bases; junction bases not matched to a gene: 6. DNA of the CDR3: TGCGCCAGCAGAGACCGGGACAGGCTGAACACTGAAGCTTTCTTT. Amino acids: CASRDRDRLNTEAFF.

The rearrangement links TRBV6-2 or TRBV6-3 to TRBJ2-7; unclear D gene. V was pared by 4 bases and J by 6 bases, with 10 bases between. The CDR3 totals 12 residues. Germline assignment: CDR1 MNHEY and CDR2 SVGEGT. Here the CDR3 reads CASSFPLSEQYF. In DNA, the CDR3 is TGTGCCAGCAGTTTCCCCCTCAGCGAGCAGTACTTC.

The rearrangement uses TRBV6-2 or TRBV6-3 and TRBJ1-1, with no clear D. Germline assignment: CDR1 MNHEY and CDR2 SVGEGT. This CDR3 contains 13 residues. Trimming left V 4 bases short and J 5 bases short, with 11 bases between. Here the CDR3 DNA reads TGTGCCAGCAGTTTCCGACCCAGGACTGAAGCTTTCTTT. Protein: CASSFRPRTEAFF.

This chain connects TRBV19 to TRBJ2-7; TRBD1 agrees at 9 bases. The CDR3 sequence is 14 residues long. Germline assignment: CDR1 LNHDA and CDR2 SQIVND (reference sequence). The V segment lost 7 bases and the J segment 0 bases; nucleotides outside the gene matches: 4. In DNA, the CDR3 is TGTGCCAGTAAGGAACAGGGGGCCTCCTACGAGCAGTACTTC. This sequence encodes CASKEQGASYEQYF.

The CDR3, as DNA: TGTGCCAGCAGCCCGAGGACTAGCGGGAGTGTCCAGTTCTTC. Its protein product is CASSPRTSGSVQFF. The genes are TRBV9 and TRBJ2-1; 13 bases align to TRBD2. The CDR3 spans 14 residues. In germline, CDR1 is SGDLS, CDR2 YYNGEE. V lost 4 bases to trimming and J lost 13 bases; unmatched junction nucleotides: 8.

J is TRBJ2-1 and V is TRBV5-1, with D possibly TRBD1 on 6 matching bases. Germline V gene lookup returns CDR1 SGHRS and CDR2 YFSETQ. The V and J ends lost 4 bases and 11 bases respectively, with 19 bases between them. The CDR3 sequence is 14 residues long. The CDR3: CASSPGKATGQQFF. The CDR3 DNA is TGCGCCAGCAGCCCCGGAAAAGCGACAGGACAGCAGTTCTTC.

The table lists this clone with a few counts. The chain carries TRBV12-3 or TRBV12-4 and TRBJ1-2, with a tentative D call TRBD1 (5 bases). Deletions cut 1 base from V and 6 bases from J, with 9 bases between. The CDR3 is 13 residues long. CDR3 DNA: TGTGCCAGCAGTTTAGAGGGGAGGAATGGCTACACCTTC. Its protein is CASSLEGRNGYTF.

This clone has only one observation. This chain connects TRBV30 to TRBJ1-2; the D gene is possibly TRBD1 (5 bases). The CDR3 covers 13 residues. Germline V gene data show CDR1 as GTSNPN and CDR2 as SVGIG (reference sequence). With 3 bases removed from V and 4 bases from J, the gap between germline ends came to 12 bases. CDR3 region: CAWRTASSYGYTF. For the CDR3, the DNA is TGTGCCTGGAGGACAGCTTCCTCCTATGGCTACACCTTC. The entire variable domain, with the rest obtained from reference TRBV30 and TRBJ1-2, is as follows: SQTIHQWPATLVQPVGSPLSLECTVEGTSNPNLYWYRQAAGRGLQLLFYSVGIGQISSEVPQNLSASRPQDRQFILSSKKLLLSDSGFYLCAWRTASSYGYTFGSGTRLTVV.

The chain links TRBV30 to TRBJ2-7, with 9 bases matching TRBD1. Germline CDR1 and CDR2: GTSNPN and SVGIG (reference sequence). This CDR3 spans 13 amino acids. The junction had 4 bases not matched to a gene; V was cut back by 2 bases and J by 5 bases. This CDR3 reads CAWSQDRGHEQYF. CDR3 in DNA: TGTGCCTGGAGTCAGGACAGGGGCCACGAGCAGTACTTC.

This sequence joins TRBV5-6 and TRBJ2-3, with TRBD2 matching over 11 bases. The CDR3 extends over 18 amino acids. The germline V gene encodes CDR1 SGHDT and CDR2 YYEEEE. The J segment lost 5 bases and the V segment lost 0 bases, leaving 11 bases of the junction unmatched. The CDR3 sequence is CASSLDSGGANAVDTQYF. CDR3 bases: TGTGCCAGCAGCTTGGATAGCGGGGGGGCTAATGCTGTAGATACGCAGTATTTT.

This sequence joins TRBV11-2 and TRBJ2-7, with TRBD1 matching 9 bases. Germline V lookup: CDR1 SGHAT, CDR2 FQNNGV. V lost 6 bases, J lost 3 bases, and 3 bases stayed unmatched. The CDR3 totals 13 residues. CDR3 protein: CASSWGQGYEQYF. The DNA of the CDR3 is TGTGCCAGCAGTTGGGGACAGGGCTACGAGCAGTACTTC.

The V and J genes are TRBV15 and TRBJ1-1; 7 positions agree with TRBD1. Germline assignment: CDR1 LNHNV and CDR2 YYDKDF (reference sequence). V was clipped by 3 bases and J by 1 base; unmatched bases: 5. The length of the CDR3 is 15 residues. CDR3 in amino acids: CATSSGDRSNTEAFF. In DNA, the CDR3 is TGTGCCACCAGCAGCGGGGACAGATCGAACACTGAAGCTTTCTTT. Drawing the rest from reference TRBV15 and TRBJ1-1, the complete variable domain is DAMVIQNPRYQVTQFGKPVTLSCSQTLNHNVMYWYQQKSSQAPKLLFHYYDKDFNNEADTPDNFQSRRPNTSFCFLDIRSPGLGDTAMYLCATSSGDRSNTEAFFGQGTRLTVV.

This chain connects TRBV29-1 to TRBJ2-3, with 7 bases matching TRBD2. The CDR3 consists of 14 residues. Germline CDR1 and CDR2: SQVTM and ANQGSEA. J was trimmed by 0 bases and V by 6 bases; bases with no gene match: 6. CDR3 loop: CSVVPSGSTDTQYF. The CDR3 DNA is TGCAGCGTGGTCCCTAGCGGAAGCACAGATACGCAGTATTTT.

This clone has only a few counts. V is TRBV10-1 and J is TRBJ1-3; D gene unclear. The CDR3 loop spans 12 amino acids. The V end lost 9 bases, the J end lost 4 bases, and 10 bases lay between the germline ends. CDR1 and CDR2 from the germline V gene are WNHNN and SYGVQD (reference sequence). The CDR3 sequence is CASSGSGNTIYF. The CDR3 DNA reads TGCGCCAGTTCGGGATCAGGAAACACCATATATTTT.

This clone has at least ten counts. The gene calls are TRBV6-5 and TRBJ2-7, with D perhaps matching TRBD2 (5 bases). CDR3 size: 14 residues. The germline gives CDR1 MNHEY, CDR2 SVGAGI. Trimming cost V 5 bases and J 5 bases, with 16 bases left between them. The chain's CDR3 is CASSRSRGAHEQYF. The CDR3, as DNA: TGTGCCAGCAGTCGTTCCCGGGGAGCCCACGAGCAGTACTTC.

The rearrangement joins TRBV14 to TRBJ1-3, with D perhaps TRBD1 (5 bases). With 4 bases removed from V and 0 bases from J, the gap between germline ends came to 10 bases. The germline gives CDR1 SGHDN, CDR2 FVKESK. The CDR3 loop spans 15 amino acids. The CDR3 reads CASSLTANSGNTIYF. In DNA form, the CDR3 reads TGTGCCAGCAGCCTGACAGCGAACTCTGGAAACACCATATATTTT.

The chain's CDR3 is CASSQLQGQGYGYTF. The CDR3 DNA sequence: TGCGCCAGCAGCCAACTGCAGGGACAGGGCTATGGCTACACCTTC. The chain uses TRBV4-1 and TRBJ1-2; 9 bases map to TRBD1. The V gene's germline CDR1 is MGHRA and CDR2 YSYEKL. CDR3 length: 15 residues. V was pared by 2 bases and J by 4 bases, with 5 bases of the junction left unmatched.

The V gene is TRBV4-1, the J gene TRBJ2-1; D gene uncertain. There are 15 residues in the CDR3. Germline V gives CDR1 MGHRA, CDR2 YSYEKL. V was shortened by 1 base and J by 2 bases, with 9 bases between the two germline ends. CDR3 sequence reads: CASSQAPGPYNEQFF. As DNA, the CDR3 is TGCGCCAGCAGCCAAGCACCAGGCCCCTACAATGAGCAGTTCTTC.

This chain connects TRBV7-4 to TRBJ2-7; D not resolved. Germline V CDR1 and CDR2: SGHVT, SQSDAQ. This CDR3 contains 12 residues. The V end lost 7 bases, the J end lost 6 bases, and 13 bases lay between the germline ends. CDR3 amino acids: CASTPREVEQYF. The CDR3 coding sequence is TGTGCCAGCACCCCCCGTGAGGTCGAGCAGTACTTC. Based on the CDR3 plus reference TRBV7-4 and TRBJ2-7, the full variable domain is GAGVSQSPRYKVAKRGRDVALRCDSISGHVTLYWYRQTLGQGSEVLTYSQSDAQRDKSGRPSGRFSAERPERSVSTLKIQRTEQGDSAVYLCASTPREVEQYFGPGTRLTVT.

The gene calls are TRBV6-4 and TRBJ2-5, with TRBD2 identical over 11 bases. Unmatched junction bases numbered 2, after V lost 4 bases and J lost 1 base. Germline CDR1 MRHNA, CDR2 SNTAGT. This CDR3 is built from 15 residues. CDR3 amino acids: CASSVSGRAQETQYF. The CDR3 DNA follows: TGTGCCAGCAGTGTTAGCGGGAGGGCCCAAGAGACCCAGTACTTC.

The chain combines TRBV28 with TRBJ1-1; 7 nucleotides line up with TRBD1. The junction had 7 bases not matched to a gene; V was cut back by 6 bases and J by 0 bases. This CDR3 comprises 15 residues. The germline V gene has CDR1 MDHEN and CDR2 SYDVKM. CDR3 nucleotides: TGTGCCAGCAGATCGACAGGGTCCGTGAACACTGAAGCTTTCTTT. Translating it yields CASRSTGSVNTEAFF.

The genes are TRBV7-2 and TRBJ2-7; D may be TRBD1 (6 bases). Trimming shortened V by 5 bases and J by 7 bases, and 18 bases separated the two germline ends. This CDR3 region has 14 residues. The germline V gene has CDR1 SGHTA and CDR2 FQGNSA. Here the CDR3 reads CASSPVLPRGEQYF. The DNA of the CDR3 is TGTGCCAGCAGCCCCGTCCTACCGAGGGGGGAGCAGTACTTC.

This clone was detected only a few times. This chain joins TRBV27 and TRBJ2-6, with 9 bases matching TRBD1. Trimming cost V 6 bases and J 2 bases; bases outside gene matches: 2. CDR1 and CDR2 (germline): MNHEY, SMNVEV (reference sequence). This CDR3 has 15 amino acids. The CDR3 sequence: CASRTGGAGANVLTF. Here the CDR3 DNA reads TGTGCCAGCAGGACAGGGGGTGCTGGGGCCAACGTCCTGACTTTC. Based on the CDR3 plus reference TRBV27 and TRBJ2-6, the full variable domain is EAQVTQNPRYLITVTGKKLTVTCSQNMNHEYMSWYRQDPGLGLRQIYYSMNVEVTDKGDVPEGYKVSRKEKRNFPLILESPSPNQTSLYFCASRTGGAGANVLTFGAGSRLTVL.

This chain links TRBV6-2 or TRBV6-3 with TRBJ2-6, with a tentative D call TRBD1 (5 bases). The CDR3 has 17 amino acids. Germline-derived CDR1 and CDR2 are MNHEY and SVGEGT. Between the trimmed V and J ends, which lost 1 base and 0 bases, there was a span of 10 bases. The chain's CDR3 is CASSYWTPSSGANVLTF. In DNA, the CDR3 is TGTGCCAGCAGTTACTGGACACCCTCCTCTGGGGCCAACGTCCTGACTTTC.

V and J are TRBV2 and TRBJ1-6, with 11 bases aligning to TRBD1. The CDR3 consists of 15 residues. Per germline, CDR1 SNHLY and CDR2 FYNNEI. V trimming: 8 bases; J trimming: 6 bases; junction bases outside the gene matches: 6. CDR3 DNA: TGTGCCAGCCTGAGGGACAGGGGGTTTAATTCACCCCTCCACTTT. Amino acid sequence: CASLRDRGFNSPLHF.